The 26 T cell receptor beta chains below were found in one sample sequenced in a study of neurological immune-mediated disorders. TCRdb itself ran the 5' RACE reads through MiXCR, one entry per CDR3 protein. The sample lists about 70,000 distinct CDR3 sequences; 3.2% were seen once. Sequencing was done on a sample of PBMCs. The receptors were sampled from a woman between 45 and 60 years old with multiple sclerosis.

This clonotype was seen repeatedly, ten times or more. The CDR3 spells CASSGNSGATDTQYF. DNA for the CDR3: TGTGCCAGCAGCGGGAATAGCGGGGCCACAGATACGCAGTATTTT. The rearrangement uses TRBV9 and TRBJ2-3, with 8 bases matching TRBD2. Trimming removed 3 bases from V and 2 bases from J; junction bases left unmatched: 5. The CDR3 extends over 15 amino acids. Germline V gives CDR1 SGDLS, CDR2 YYNGEE.

This clonotype was seen at least ten times. The chain employs TRBV12-3 or TRBV12-4 and TRBJ2-1, with D tentatively TRBD1 (5 bases). Trimming pared 3 bases from V and 9 bases from J, leaving 15 bases between. The length of the CDR3 is 14 residues. The CDR3 sequence is CASSFPWQGSEQFF. The DNA for the CDR3 is TGTGCCAGCAGTTTTCCCTGGCAGGGCAGTGAGCAGTTCTTC.

This clonotype was seen many times. The chain joins TRBV6-6 to TRBJ1-2; 7 bases fit TRBD1. CDR1 MNHNY and CDR2 SVGAGI come from the germline V gene (reference sequence). Trimming at V came to 6 bases and at J to 4 bases, leaving 5 bases not matched to a gene. This CDR3 comprises 13 residues. CDR3 nucleotides: TGTGCCAGCAGGTTCGGACAGGCCTATGGCTACACCTTC. The encoded protein is CASRFGQAYGYTF.

This clonotype turned up a few times. A much larger clone differs from this one at a single base, so this may be a read error. The chain links TRBV5-1 to TRBJ2-5, with D possibly TRBD2 on 7 matching bases. Germline assignment: CDR1 SGHRS and CDR2 YFSETQ. The CDR3 is 14 residues long. The CDR3 reads CASSFGGQQENQYF. As DNA, the CDR3 is TGCGCCAGCAGCTTCGGGGGGCAGCAAGAGAACCAGTACTTC.

In its sample, this clonotype was seen many times. V usage is TRBV21-1 and J usage is TRBJ1-5; TRBD1 is the table's D call and was not checked against the DNA. TRBV21-1 is assigned pseudogene status. The CDR3 length is 16 residues. In DNA form, the CDR3 reads TGTGCCAGCATCTCCCGGGACAACACGGGGGGTCAGCCCCAGCATTTT. This translates into CASISRDNTGGQPQHF.

This clonotype was counted at least ten times. This chain uses TRBV9 with TRBJ1-2; D might be TRBD1 (5 bases). The germline gives CDR1 SGDLS, CDR2 YYNGEE. The CDR3 loop spans 16 amino acids. Between the trimmed V and J ends, which lost 0 bases and 4 bases, there was a span of 16 bases. DNA of the CDR3: TGTGCCAGCAGCGTAGCTACGGGGCAGGAGGGCTATGGCTACACCTTC. As protein: CASSVATGQEGYGYTF.

This clonotype has a count of ten or more. V is TRBV5-1 and J is TRBJ1-2; no definite D call. Trimming took 2 bases from V and 8 from J, leaving 16 bases between them. The CDR3 extends over 14 amino acids. Germline V gene sequence: CDR1 SGHRS, CDR2 YFSETQ. CDR3: CASSFPTPVGGYTF. The CDR3 nucleotides read TGCGCCAGCAGCTTTCCGACACCCGTCGGGGGCTACACCTTC. The variable domain in full, completed from reference TRBV5-1 and TRBJ1-2, reads KAGVTQTPRYLIKTRGQQVTLSCSPISGHRSVSWYQQTPGQGLQFLFEYFSETQRNKGNFPGRFSGRQFSNSRSEMNVSTLELGDSALYLCASSFPTPVGGYTFGSGTRLTVV.

The table lists this clonotype with many counts. V is TRBV6-2 or TRBV6-3 and J is TRBJ1-1; 8 nucleotides align to TRBD1. The CDR3 is 14 amino acids. Trimming at V came to 4 bases and at J to 7 bases, leaving 8 bases not matched to a gene. Germline values: CDR1 MNHEY, CDR2 SVGEGT. The CDR3 reads CASSFSRGQGEAFF. CDR3 bases: TGTGCCAGCAGTTTCAGCAGGGGGCAAGGTGAAGCTTTCTTT.

The sample holds many counts of this clonotype. V usage is TRBV20-1 and J usage is TRBJ2-2, with 9 nucleotides matching TRBD2. The CDR3 covers 15 residues. Trimming took 1 base from V and 7 from J; bases not matched to a gene: 7. Germline-derived CDR1 and CDR2 are DFQATT and SNEGSKA (reference sequence). The CDR3: CSARARGLAVGELFF. The CDR3 coding sequence is TGCAGTGCTAGAGCTAGGGGACTAGCTGTCGGGGAGCTGTTTTTT.

This clonotype appeared many times. This chain connects TRBV20-1 to TRBJ2-2; D tentatively fits TRBD1 or TRBD2 (5 bases each). The CDR3 runs 14 residues. Per germline, CDR1 DFQATT and CDR2 SNEGSKA (reference sequence). Between the trimmed V and J ends, which lost 5 bases and 4 bases, there was a span of 14 bases. The CDR3 DNA reads TGCAGTGCTGCGGTGGGACGGGGCACCGGGGAGCTGTTTTTT. Its protein is CSAAVGRGTGELFF.

This clonotype was observed many times. The chain recombines TRBV20-1 with TRBJ2-5, with 11 bases identical to TRBD1. Germline loops: CDR1 DFQATT, CDR2 SNEGSKA (reference sequence). This CDR3 is 14 amino acids long. V was clipped by 7 bases and J by 2 bases; unmatched bases: 6. In nucleotides, the CDR3 is TGCAGTGTCGAGGGACAGGGGGAACAAGAGACCCAGTACTTC. Protein: CSVEGQGEQETQYF.

In this sample, this clonotype turned up many times. The chain is built from TRBV5-1 and TRBJ2-1; 13 bases fit TRBD2. Germline CDR1 is SGHRS and CDR2 is YFSETQ. The CDR3 is 16 residues long. J lost 7 bases, V lost 3 bases, and 7 bases had no gene match. The CDR3, as DNA: TGCGCCAGCAGCTCCTCTAGGACTAGCGGGGGAAATGAGCAGTTCTTC. Its protein is CASSSSRTSGGNEQFF.

Many counts were recorded for this clonotype. The chain employs TRBV20-1 and TRBJ2-7; weak D call: TRBD2 (6 bases). The V end lost 2 bases, the J end lost 7 bases, and 24 bases lay between the germline ends. The CDR3 is 16 residues long. Per germline, CDR1 DFQATT and CDR2 SNEGSKA (reference sequence). The CDR3 region is CSARSSLRDPTSEQYF. The DNA of the CDR3 is TGCAGTGCTAGAAGTTCCTTGCGGGACCCCACGTCTGAGCAGTACTTC.

Concerning this clonotype itself: It may be a read error: a sequence one base away is much more abundant. The rearrangement links TRBV20-1 to TRBJ2-5, with D perhaps assigned TRBD1 or TRBD2 (5 bases each). Germline V gives CDR1 DFQATT, CDR2 SNEGSKA (reference sequence). The CDR3 spans 12 residues. CDR3 nucleotide sequence: TGCAGTTACAGGACTGACCGAGAGAACCAGTACTTC. Translated, it gives CSYRTDRENQYF.

This clonotype was recorded at least ten times. This rearrangement joins TRBV7-2 to TRBJ2-2, with TRBD1 matching over 10 bases. The trim removed 4 bases at V and 7 bases at J, leaving 6 bases unmatched. Looked up from germline, CDR1 is SGHTA and CDR2 is FQGNSA. The CDR3 runs to 15 residues. CDR3 residues: CASSSRQGAGGELFF. The DNA for the CDR3 is TGTGCCAGCAGCTCGCGACAGGGGGCTGGCGGGGAGCTGTTTTTT.

This clonotype was seen at least ten times. The chain links TRBV5-5 to TRBJ2-7; D might be TRBD1 or TRBD2, each matching 5 bases. CDR1 is SGHKS and CDR2 is YYEKEE in the germline V gene (reference sequence). The CDR3 loop spans 13 amino acids. V dropped 4 bases and J dropped 4 bases, with 12 bases sitting between them. CDR3 sequence reads: CASSRSWGYEQYF. In nucleotides, the CDR3 is TGTGCCAGCAGCCGCTCATGGGGGTACGAGCAGTACTTC.

The V and J genes are TRBV18 and TRBJ1-2; D call uncertain. Trimming shortened V by 2 bases and J by 6 bases, and 19 bases separated the two germline ends. Germline assignment: CDR1 KGHSH and CDR2 LQKENI. CDR3 length: 16 amino acids. The CDR3 reads CASSPSSAYPVDGYTF. The CDR3 DNA reads TGTGCCAGCTCACCATCCTCGGCTTACCCTGTAGATGGCTACACCTTC.

This clonotype was observed at least ten times. The DNA of the CDR3 is TGCAGTGCCACCAGGGTAGCGGGAAGTGGCCGGGCAGATACGCAGTATTTT. This gives the protein CSATRVAGSGRADTQYF. V usage is TRBV20-1 and J usage is TRBJ2-3; 8 bases fit TRBD2. Germline CDR1 and CDR2: DFQATT and SNEGSKA (reference sequence). The V segment lost 6 bases and the J segment 4 bases; nucleotides outside the gene matches: 18. The CDR3 contains 17 residues.

This clonotype was counted at least ten times. The J gene is TRBJ1-1, the V gene TRBV7-9; TRBD1 matches 8 bases. J was trimmed by 3 bases and V by 5 bases; bases with no gene match: 11. Germline V CDR1 and CDR2: SEHNR, FQNEAQ (reference sequence). The CDR3 runs to 16 residues. CDR3 sequence reads: CASSPSRTGTHTEAFF. CDR3 coding DNA: TGTGCCAGCAGCCCGTCAAGGACAGGGACCCACACTGAAGCTTTCTTT.

The V call is TRBV6-2 or TRBV6-3, the J call TRBJ2-7; D not resolved. Germline V gene data show CDR1 as MNHEY and CDR2 as SVGEGT. The CDR3 consists of 12 residues. The V end lost 6 bases, the J end lost 4 bases, and 10 bases lay between the germline ends. Here the CDR3 reads CASRRLDYEQYF. The CDR3, as DNA: TGTGCCAGCAGACGACTGGATTACGAGCAGTACTTC.

A few counts support this clonotype. This chain uses TRBV18 with TRBJ2-1, with TRBD2 matching 9 bases. Germline V gene sequence: CDR1 KGHSH, CDR2 LQKENI. Germline trimming cut 3 bases from V and 16 bases from J; bases unmatched to any gene: 10. There are 13 residues in the CDR3. CDR3 DNA sequence: TGTGCCAGCTCACCCATAGCGGGGGAGCGTAATTTCTTC. The encoded protein is CASSPIAGERNFF. Together with reference TRBV18 and TRBJ2-1, the CDR3 gives the full variable domain: NAGVMQNPRHLVRRRGQEARLRCSPMKGHSHVYWYRQLPEEGLKFMVYLQKENIIDESGMPKERFSAEFPKEGPSILRIQQVVRGDSAAYFCASSPIAGERNFFGPGTRLTVL.

In the case of this clonotype: This sequence may be a read error, since a much larger clone differs from it by one base. The V gene is TRBV9, the J gene TRBJ1-1; 8 bases are a match to TRBD1. CDR3 length equals 14 residues. Per the germline V gene, CDR1 is SGDLS and CDR2 is YYNGEE. V lost 2 bases to trimming and J lost 5 bases; unmatched junction nucleotides: 5. CDR3 sequence: CASSVLTGVTEAFF. The CDR3 nucleotides are TGTGCCAGCAGCGTCCTGACAGGGGTAACTGAAGCTTTCTTT.

This clonotype was found many times. This chain links TRBV20-1 with TRBJ1-1; D is unclear. V was shortened by 6 bases and J by 0 bases, with 11 bases between the two germline ends. The length of the CDR3 is 13 residues. CDR1 is DFQATT and CDR2 is SNEGSKA in the germline V gene (reference sequence). CDR3 protein: CSALRDMNTEAFF. The CDR3 region has the DNA TGCAGTGCCCTCCGAGATATGAACACTGAAGCTTTCTTT.

This clonotype has a count of ten or more. The chain carries TRBV20-1 and TRBJ2-4; either TRBD1 or TRBD2 may supply D (6 bases each). The CDR3 contains 13 residues. The ends were cut back, 6 bases at V and 0 bases at J, with 9 bases in the middle. Germline assignment: CDR1 DFQATT and CDR2 SNEGSKA (reference sequence). This CDR3 reads CSAGGLAKNIQYF. Written as DNA, the CDR3 is TGCAGTGCAGGGGGACTAGCCAAAAACATTCAGTACTTC.

In this sample, this clonotype turned up many times. The chain has TRBV20-1 and TRBJ2-7, with 9 positions matching TRBD2. This CDR3 region has 17 residues. J lost 2 bases, V lost 1 base, and 12 bases had no gene match. CDR1 DFQATT and CDR2 SNEGSKA come from the germline V gene (reference sequence). The CDR3 sequence is CSARGGWGIAGAYEQYF. CDR3 nucleotide sequence: TGCAGTGCTAGAGGGGGATGGGGGATAGCGGGGGCCTACGAGCAGTACTTC.

This clonotype has a count of ten or more. V gene TRBV5-6 combines with J gene TRBJ2-1; no firm D call. This CDR3 is 13 amino acids long. Germline assignment: CDR1 SGHDT and CDR2 YYEEEE. Trimming took off 4 bases at V and 4 bases at J, with 9 bases between the two ends. The CDR3 loop reads CASSPWSYNEQFF. In DNA form, the CDR3 reads TGTGCCAGCAGCCCCTGGAGTTACAATGAGCAGTTCTTC.